This T cell receptor beta chain comes out of a study of blood T cell repertoires in COVID-19. Overall study: Whether acute or convalescent, the COVID-19 samples came from the United States, Italy and Spain. PBMCs, B-cell-depleted T cells, or T cells were the source of the cDNA or gDNA that made up the material.

There are a few counts of this clone. Seattle's cohort entered during active infection and was followed longitudinally. Per the study methods: Estimation of nucleated cell counts relied on the amplification of reference gene primers. Sequencing used immunoSEQ multiplex PCR; TCRdb keeps in-frame clones, though not all of them. V and J calls and clone size are given by that table; D and trimming were obtained from the DNA. The sample holds 250,000 to 300,000 clones; around nine tenths are singletons and the top ten take approximately 10%. CDR3 length equals 13 residues. The germline V and J ends were trimmed by 7 bases and 0 bases, with 4 bases remaining between them. In germline, CDR1 is SNHLY, CDR2 FYNNEI.

Source material: peripheral blood. The TCR comes from a woman aged 25-40 years with COVID-19, enrolled during active disease. The chain carries TRBV2 and TRBJ2-6; D unclear. The chain's CDR3 is CASTNSGANVLTF. CDR3 nucleotides: TGTGCCAGCACCAACTCTGGGGCCAACGTCCTGACTTTC.